The TCR beta chain under discussion was sequenced for a study of cytotoxic CD8 clonotypes in ibrutinib-treated CLL (dated by TCRdb to about 2021). For context, the study as a whole: The cohort had eleven to twelve relapsed/refractory and roughly 14 treatment-naive patients; 17 to 18 were IGHV unmutated. The response samples were drawn at a median of roughly eleven months into treatment, with a range of about 6 to 36 months. Partial responses were observed in about 25 patients and complete responses in 2; after a median follow-up of around 64 months, remission was maintained in around 14 patients and progression was observed in some 12. Cryopreserved peripheral blood mononuclear cells were obtained before treatment, at response, and at either sustained remission or disease progression. Samples averaged approximately 260,000 productive templates and approximately 100,000 productive rearrangements. Of the 85 to 90 participants in the trial, 20 to 30 had longitudinal samples available.

The CDR3 measures 16 amino acids from cysteine to phenylalanine. Only the CDR3 region is kept as DNA, spanning 48 bases read in frame from base 1. CDR1 SGHVS and CDR2 FNYEAQ were looked up in the germline V gene. V is cut by 1 base and J by 1 base, and the space between the germline ends is 12 bases. In the case of this clone: Its antigen remains unidentified. Base qualities were left out, and no much larger clone turns up one base away.

For TCR beta library preparation, about 2.2 micrograms of genomic DNA were extracted from the cryopreserved PBMCs. Longitudinal blood samples from CLL patients on ibrutinib monotherapy underwent high-throughput TCR beta sequencing. The patients were enrolled in a single-center, open-label phase 2 trial of ibrutinib monotherapy. Each clonotype received, on average, 10x coverage in deep resolution sequencing performed on a MiSeq, where the target depth lay between 1 in 1 million and 1 in 200,000 T cells. The immunoSEQ hsTCRB Kit was used to generate the TCR beta libraries. Processing in the source paper ran as follows. ImmunoSEQ Data Assistant and ImmunoSEQ Analyzer were used for data analysis, and V, D and J genes were assigned according to IMGT definitions. Clonality, which ranges from 0 to 1, was calculated by subtracting the normalized Shannon entropy of productive rearrangement frequencies from one. Public clonotype analysis was restricted to overrepresented clonotypes comprising at least 0.05% of each patient's repertoire. Fewer than 15 repertoires from age-matched healthy donors, obtained from immuneACCESS, served as clonality controls. The table comes from immuneACCESS by way of TCRdb, which keeps in-frame sequences with V and J called. Part of the clones is missing from these tables; in studies checked, under half for an unresolved V gene and the rest for unknown reasons. The D gene and trimming were derived from the DNA, and the V and J assignments and clone size from that table. The sample table records approximately 300,000 clones; roughly 79% of these occur just once. Roughly 6.3% of the sample goes to the ten largest clones.

Broad study findings and their caveats: Public clonotypes were found to be uncommon and were observed to contract or remain stable during treatment; the increase in clonality was shown to reflect expansion of private clonotypes at ibrutinib response. Lymph node repertoires were not examined, and the timing of sampling was not matched between patients in sustained remission and those whose disease progressed. Baseline clonality was found to be higher than that of age-matched healthy donors and was strongly correlated with circulating CD8+ T-cell counts. Clonality rose at ibrutinib response, remained stable during sustained remission, and dropped back toward baseline at progression.

The receptor was derived from a human donor with chronic lymphocytic leukemia. The rearrangement joined TRBV7-6 to TRBJ2-3; the D gene is not confidently resolved. The sequencing used PBMCs, collected before ibrutinib treatment. At the DNA level, the sequence is TGTGCCAGCAGCTTAGAGGCGCCCGAGGGCACAGATACGCAGTATTTT. Translated, it reads CASSLEAPEGTDTQYF. Full variable domain (CDR3 extended with the reference TRBV7-6 and TRBJ2-3 proteins): GAGVSQSPRYKVTKRGQDVALRCDPISGHVSLYWYRQALGQGPEFLTYFNYEAQQDKSGLPNDRFSAERPEGSISTLTIQRTEQRDSAMYRCASSLEAPEGTDTQYFGPGTRLTVL.